The 31 T cell receptor beta chains reported below all come from one sample, sequenced in a study of cytotoxic CD8 clonotypes in ibrutinib-treated CLL. Libraries were prepared by immunoSEQ multiplex PCR; TCRdb keeps only in-frame clonotypes and omits some of them. Of 70,000 to 85,000 clones in the sample, 65% to 85% are singletons; the top ten hold less than 9%. The material was PBMCs, obtained at disease progression, from a patient treated with ibrutinib. These receptors came from a human donor with chronic lymphocytic leukemia.

The chain uses TRBV10-2 and TRBJ1-6, with D perhaps TRBD1 (5 bases). The V end lost 8 bases, the J end lost 5 bases, and 19 bases lay between the germline ends. Germline V gene data show CDR1 as WSHSY and CDR2 as SAAADI. This CDR3 comprises 16 residues. CDR3: CASGKAGTANNSPLHF. The CDR3 DNA follows: TGCGCCAGCGGAAAGGCCGGGACGGCTAATAATTCACCCCTCCACTTT.

CDR3 nucleotides: TGCGCCAGCAGCCAAGTTTTGAGAAACACCATATATTTT. It is translated as CASSQVLRNTIYF. The gene calls are TRBV4-1 and TRBJ1-3, with D unclear. This CDR3 has 13 residues. With 1 base removed from V and 5 bases from J, the gap between germline ends came to 6 bases. CDR1 MGHRA and CDR2 YSYEKL come from the germline V gene.

The CDR3 loop reads CASREGGINEKLFF. As DNA, the CDR3 is TGTGCCAGCAGGGAGGGGGGGATCAATGAAAAACTGTTTTTT. The rearrangement uses TRBV6-5 and TRBJ1-4; perhaps TRBD1 as D (6 bases). Trimming took 6 bases from V and 5 from J, leaving 13 bases between them. The CDR3 covers 14 residues. Germline V gene lookup returns CDR1 MNHEY and CDR2 SVGAGI.

In nucleotides, the CDR3 is TGTGCCAGCAGTGAGACATGGGACTCACCCCTCCACTTT. Translating gives CASSETWDSPLHF. The J gene is TRBJ1-6, the V gene TRBV6-1; a possible D gene is TRBD1 (5 bases). Trimming stripped 3 bases from V and 10 bases from J, with 10 bases between. Germline CDR1 reads MNHNS; CDR2 reads SASEGT. The CDR3 totals 13 residues.

This sequence joins TRBV5-1 and TRBJ1-4; a weak D match, TRBD1 (6 bases). V lost 1 base, J lost 6 bases, and 10 bases lay in between. Germline CDR1 and CDR2: SGHRS and YFSETQ. The CDR3 has 14 amino acids. The CDR3 sequence is CASSLTPGDEKLFF. The DNA of the CDR3 is TGCGCCAGCAGCTTGACTCCAGGGGATGAAAAACTGTTTTTT.

This clone appeared a few times. This chain links TRBV5-1 with TRBJ2-4; a possible D gene is TRBD1 (6 bases). Germline loops: CDR1 SGHRS, CDR2 YFSETQ. Trimming took 4 bases from V and 1 from J, leaving 12 bases between them. CDR3 length: 15 residues. CDR3 protein: CASSVTGTAKNIQYF. CDR3 bases: TGCGCCAGCAGCGTTACAGGGACGGCCAAAAACATTCAGTACTTC.

V gene TRBV10-3 combines with J gene TRBJ2-7, with TRBD2 matching 10 bases. Germline CDR1 reads ENHRY; CDR2 reads SYGVKD. With 0 bases clipped from V and 0 bases from J, the junction kept 5 bases outside the gene matches. This CDR3 comprises 17 residues. As DNA, the CDR3 is TGTGCCATCAGTGAGTCGAAAACTAGCGGGAACTCCTACGAGCAGTACTTC. This gives the protein CAISESKTSGNSYEQYF.

The chain links TRBV28 to TRBJ1-5; D is unresolved. The CDR3 spans 11 residues. Per germline, CDR1 MDHEN and CDR2 SYDVKM. The V end was cut by 10 bases, the J end by 1 base, with 5 bases between. CDR3 bases: TGTGCCACTCGGAGCAATCAGCCCCAGCATTTT. Residues: CATRSNQPQHF.

This clone was recorded only once. One end of the junction fails to match germline, which may point to a read error. The chain is built from TRBV4-1 and TRBJ1-2, with D tentatively TRBD1 (5 bases). The germline gives CDR1 MGHRA, CDR2 YSYEKL. This CDR3 has 14 amino acids. The CDR3 sequence: CVSSQIKTGYGYTF. The CDR3 coding sequence is TGCGTCAGCAGCCAAATTAAAACAGGTTATGGCTACACCTTC.

The chain recombines TRBV18 with TRBJ1-2; a weak D match, TRBD1 (5 bases). The CDR3 is 16 amino acids. The ends were cut back, 3 bases at V and 3 bases at J, with 17 bases in the middle. The V gene's germline CDR1 is KGHSH and CDR2 LQKENI. The CDR3 sequence is CASSPPGPRDHYGYTF. CDR3 sequence (DNA): TGTGCCAGCTCACCCCCGGGACCTCGAGACCACTATGGCTACACCTTC. The full variable domain, in which reference TRBV18 and TRBJ1-2 provide the parts outside the CDR3, is NAGVMQNPRHLVRRRGQEARLRCSPMKGHSHVYWYRQLPEEGLKFMVYLQKENIIDESGMPKERFSAEFPKEGPSILRIQQVVRGDSAAYFCASSPPGPRDHYGYTFGSGTRLTVV.

This clone was seen only once. V and J are TRBV2 and TRBJ2-1, with TRBD2 matching over 7 bases. The length of the CDR3 is 14 residues. Trimming took 6 bases from V and 4 from J; bases not matched to a gene: 6. The V gene's germline CDR1 is SNHLY and CDR2 FYNNEI. The CDR3 is CASRAGTIYNEQFF. The CDR3 region has the DNA TGTGCCAGCAGAGCCGGGACTATATACAATGAGCAGTTCTTC.

The chain combines TRBV5-4 with TRBJ1-2, with D uncertain. V lost 0 bases and J lost 5, with 20 bases in between. The germline V gene has CDR1 SGHNT and CDR2 YYREEE (reference sequence). This CDR3 is built from 17 residues. The CDR3 DNA reads TGTGCCAGCAGCTTGGGGGGTGCTGGAGGGCGTATTTATGGCTACACCTTC. This codes for CASSLGGAGGRIYGYTF.

The genes are TRBV5-4 and TRBJ1-2; D not resolved. Deletions cut 2 bases from V and 8 bases from J, with 13 bases between. Germline-derived CDR1 and CDR2 are SGHNT and YYREEE (reference sequence). The CDR3 sequence is 13 residues long. The CDR3: CASSFGASVGYTF. The CDR3 DNA is TGTGCCAGCAGCTTTGGCGCCAGCGTCGGCTACACCTTC.

The chain combines TRBV18 with TRBJ2-3, with 13 nucleotides matching TRBD2. Unmatched junction bases numbered 8, after V lost 7 bases and J lost 7 bases. Germline-derived CDR1 and CDR2 are KGHSH and LQKENI. This CDR3 spans 15 amino acids. CDR3 sequence reads: CASFSGTSGAHTQYF. The CDR3 coding sequence is TGTGCCAGCTTCTCGGGGACTAGCGGGGCCCATACGCAGTATTTT.

The rearrangement joins TRBV6-5 to TRBJ1-4; TRBD1 matches 8 bases. V trimming: 4 bases; J trimming: 0 bases; junction bases outside the gene matches: 4. Per the germline V gene, CDR1 is MNHEY and CDR2 is SVGAGI. The length of the CDR3 is 16 residues. CDR3 sequence: CASSSGQGTTNEKLFF. For the CDR3, the DNA is TGTGCCAGCAGTTCCGGACAGGGAACAACTAATGAAAAACTGTTTTTT.

The chain is built from TRBV19 and TRBJ1-1, with 10 nucleotides matching TRBD1. V was clipped by 4 bases and J by 6 bases; unmatched bases: 8. The germline CDR1 and CDR2 sequences are LNHDA and SQIVND (reference sequence). The CDR3 consists of 15 residues. Here the CDR3 DNA reads TGTGCCAGTAGTACCCTAGGGACAGGGGACGCTGAAGCTTTCTTT. Translated, it gives CASSTLGTGDAEAFF. The whole variable domain, filled in from reference TRBV19 and TRBJ1-1, reads DGGITQSPKYLFRKEGQNVTLSCEQNLNHDAMYWYRQDPGQGLRLIYYSQIVNDFQKGDIAEGYSVSREKKESFPLTVTSAQKNPTAFYLCASSTLGTGDAEAFFGQGTRLTVV.

The CDR3 reads CASSLGPGPNTEAFF. DNA for the CDR3: TGTGCCAGCAGCTTAGGTCCGGGACCCAACACTGAAGCTTTCTTT. The chain couples TRBV13 to TRBJ1-1, with D tentatively TRBD1 (5 bases). Trimming took 0 bases from V and 2 from J, leaving 10 bases between them. Germline V gene sequence: CDR1 PRHDT, CDR2 FYEKMQ (reference sequence). The CDR3 covers 15 residues.

The chain carries TRBV19 and TRBJ2-3, with TRBD1 matching 11 bases. The length of the CDR3 is 15 residues. Trimming removed 5 bases from V and 5 bases from J; junction bases left unmatched: 6. Per germline, CDR1 LNHDA and CDR2 SQIVND (reference sequence). The CDR3 reads CASSGLGQGGDTQYF. The CDR3 DNA reads as TGTGCCAGTAGTGGACTGGGACAGGGGGGAGATACGCAGTATTTT.

The chain recombines TRBV5-1 with TRBJ1-1; 7 nucleotides line up with TRBD1. V lost 3 bases, J lost 1 base, and 9 bases stayed unmatched. CDR3 length: 16 amino acids. CDR1 is SGHRS and CDR2 is YFSETQ in the germline V gene. This CDR3 reads CASSSHLGGGNTEAFF. CDR3 nucleotide sequence: TGCGCCAGCAGCTCCCATCTAGGGGGCGGGAACACTGAAGCTTTCTTT.

This clone came up a few times. The rearrangement uses TRBV18 and TRBJ2-7; D not certain. V lost 3 bases and J lost 3, with 9 bases in between. The germline CDR1 and CDR2 sequences are KGHSH and LQKENI. This CDR3 has 13 amino acids. CDR3 sequence reads: CASSPDRVYEQYF. For the CDR3, the DNA is TGTGCCAGCTCACCGGACCGGGTCTACGAGCAGTACTTC.

In this sample, this clone turned up a few times. The chain has TRBV2 and TRBJ1-1; 10 nucleotides line up with TRBD1. Germline V gene lookup returns CDR1 SNHLY and CDR2 FYNNEI. The CDR3 contains 13 residues. V lost 6 bases and J lost 8; bases outside the gene matches: 6. For the CDR3, the DNA is TGTGCCAGCAGCGAGGACAGGGGGGTAGAAGCTTTCTTT. As protein: CASSEDRGVEAFF.

J is TRBJ2-3 and V is TRBV6-4; 8 bases align to TRBD2. Germline V gene data show CDR1 as MRHNA and CDR2 as SNTAGT. This CDR3 spans 15 amino acids. With 4 bases clipped from V and 0 bases from J, the junction kept 3 bases outside the gene matches. The CDR3 DNA is TGTGCCAGCAGTGCTACTAGCGGAAGCACAGATACGCAGTATTTT. This sequence encodes CASSATSGSTDTQYF.

This chain joins TRBV5-1 and TRBJ1-2; 7 bases agree with TRBD1. Looked up from germline, CDR1 is SGHRS and CDR2 is YFSETQ. V trimming: 4 bases; J trimming: 5 bases; junction bases outside the gene matches: 5. The CDR3 covers 13 residues. CDR3 region: CASSQTGLYGYTF. The CDR3 DNA reads TGCGCCAGCAGCCAGACAGGGTTATATGGCTACACCTTC.

The rearrangement links TRBV2 to TRBJ2-1, with 7 bases lining up with TRBD2. There are 16 residues in the CDR3. Germline CDR1 is SNHLY and CDR2 is FYNNEI. J was trimmed by 10 bases and V by 4 bases; bases with no gene match: 16. CDR3 bases: TGTGCCAGCAGTGGGGGAGGGCTAGCCGTGATCGGGGAGCAGTTCTTC. This translates into CASSGGGLAVIGEQFF.

In its sample, this clone was seen a few times. The J gene is TRBJ2-3, the V gene TRBV6-5; weak D call: TRBD1 (7 bases). The V gene lost 0 bases and the J gene lost 4 bases, with 14 bases spanning the gap. CDR1 is MNHEY and CDR2 is SVGAGI in the germline V gene. The CDR3 extends over 16 amino acids. The CDR3 loop is CASSYSGQGGSDTQYF. CDR3 DNA sequence: TGTGCCAGCAGTTACTCGGGGCAGGGGGGCTCAGATACGCAGTATTTT.

This clone was counted between two and nine times. The CDR3 loop is CAWSVSLGRSGYTF. DNA of the CDR3: TGTGCCTGGAGTGTCTCACTTGGAAGATCTGGCTACACCTTC. This chain joins TRBV30 and TRBJ1-2; D not certain. Germline CDR1 reads GTSNPN; CDR2 reads SVGIG (reference sequence). Trimming took off 0 bases at V and 7 bases at J, with 15 bases between the two ends. The CDR3 has 14 amino acids.

The chain joins TRBV5-1 to TRBJ2-1; 7 bases agree with TRBD2. The J segment lost 6 bases and the V segment lost 7 bases, leaving 10 bases of the junction unmatched. The length of the CDR3 is 14 residues. The germline V gene encodes CDR1 SGHRS and CDR2 YFSETQ. The CDR3 spells CASSAIPGGNEQFF. The DNA of the CDR3 is TGCGCCAGCTCGGCTATACCGGGGGGCAATGAGCAGTTCTTC. The full variable domain, with the rest looked up from reference TRBV5-1 and TRBJ2-1, is KAGVTQTPRYLIKTRGQQVTLSCSPISGHRSVSWYQQTPGQGLQFLFEYFSETQRNKGNFPGRFSGRQFSNSRSEMNVSTLELGDSALYLCASSAIPGGNEQFFGPGTRLTVL.

The chain joins TRBV5-1 to TRBJ1-1; 9 nucleotides align to TRBD1. CDR3 length: 14 residues. Germline loops: CDR1 SGHRS, CDR2 YFSETQ. V dropped 0 bases and J dropped 8; count of bases not matched to a gene: 5. CDR3 DNA sequence: TGCGCCAGCAGCTTGGGGGGACAGGGTATCGAAGCTTTCTTT. This translates into CASSLGGQGIEAFF. Combining the CDR3 with reference TRBV5-1 and TRBJ1-1 gives the whole variable domain KAGVTQTPRYLIKTRGQQVTLSCSPISGHRSVSWYQQTPGQGLQFLFEYFSETQRNKGNFPGRFSGRQFSNSRSEMNVSTLELGDSALYLCASSLGGQGIEAFFGQGTRLTVV.

The rearrangement links TRBV6-1 to TRBJ1-4; D not certain. With 11 bases removed from V and 4 bases from J, the gap between germline ends came to 17 bases. This CDR3 spans 14 amino acids. Germline loops: CDR1 MNHNS, CDR2 SASEGT. The CDR3 DNA sequence: TGTGCCGTAGGGCACCGAACCTTTAATGAAAAACTGTTTTTT. Translated: CAVGHRTFNEKLFF.

The chain combines TRBV11-2 with TRBJ1-1; D is unresolved. Trimming removed 0 bases from V and 0 bases from J, with 5 bases in between. The CDR3 sequence is 14 residues long. Germline V gene data show CDR1 as SGHAT and CDR2 as FQNNGV. The CDR3 sequence is CASSLDRLNTEAFF. As DNA, the CDR3 is TGTGCCAGCAGCTTAGATCGTTTGAACACTGAAGCTTTCTTT.

This clone was recorded once. The gene calls are TRBV10-3 and TRBJ1-1; TRBD1 matches 10 bases. Germline trimming cut 4 bases from V and 7 bases from J; bases unmatched to any gene: 12. The CDR3 runs 16 residues. Germline V gene sequence: CDR1 ENHRY, CDR2 SYGVKD. CDR3 loop: CAISGQGAGGLDEAFF. In nucleotides, the CDR3 is TGTGCCATCAGTGGACAGGGGGCAGGGGGGTTAGATGAAGCTTTCTTT.